These T cell receptor beta chains were read from a single sample in a study of identical twins. TCRdb reprocessed the 5' RACE reads with MiXCR, giving one entry per CDR3 protein. The data show some 440,000 distinct CDR3 sequences, 24% seen once. This sample also appeared in a second study, on T cells expressing NK-cell markers.

Sequenced sample: CD4+ T cells sorted from blood. The receptors were sampled from a woman aged 18-29 years in good health. Both conserved end residues are trimmed from each CDR3.

j_call,v_call,cdr3_aa
TRBJ1-5,TRBV6-1,ASNERGNSNQPQH
TRBJ2-1,TRBV10-3,AISEGQGGNEQF
TRBJ2-3,TRBV20-1,SARRDGGAYTQY
TRBJ2-2,TRBV6-1,ASKGQTTETGELF
TRBJ1-6,TRBV4-2,ASSQELEGVTPLH
TRBJ2-5,TRBV4-3,ASSPVHLSGEETQY
TRBJ2-5,TRBV5-5,ASSLVYEETQY
TRBJ2-1,TRBV20-1,SASTGTRNNEQF
TRBJ2-7,TRBV3-1,ASSRAGTYEQY
TRBJ2-7,TRBV7-2,ASSLRLMHTSYEQY
TRBJ1-5,TRBV6-1,ASSETWQPQH
TRBJ2-1,TRBV19,ASSMASGHNEQF
TRBJ1-3,TRBV20-1,SARDRLLSSGNTIY
TRBJ2-1,TRBV3-1,ASSPPLGLAGGKTNEQF
TRBJ1-5,TRBV2,ASSRQLFSNQPQH
TRBJ2-3,TRBV9,ASSVATWGLEADTQY
TRBJ2-1,TRBV20-1,SARDPPGGFYNEQF
TRBJ2-1,TRBV6-5,ASSYMVSLSYNEQF
TRBJ2-1,TRBV9,ASSTSGTGNYNEQF
TRBJ2-1,TRBV12-5,ASGYRANEQF
TRBJ2-1,TRBV20-1,SARGPSPDEQF
TRBJ2-7,TRBV7-2,ASSIRLDYEQY
TRBJ1-6,TRBV7-2,ASSGQGNSPLH
TRBJ2-6,TRBV6-5,ASSYSGTQIHSGANVLT
TRBJ2-7,TRBV29-1,SALRGNGYEQY
TRBJ1-2,TRBV7-9,ASSLDNVYGYT
TRBJ2-7,TRBV12-3/TRBV12-4,ASSLGRRSSYEQY
TRBJ2-4,TRBV29-1,SVEGGRLAKNIQY
TRBJ2-7,TRBV12-3/TRBV12-4,ASRNPRSSYEQY
TRBJ2-6,TRBV6-2/TRBV6-3,ASSPHSGANVLT
TRBJ2-1,TRBV29-1,SVVITYSYNEQF
TRBJ2-2,TRBV27,ASRRLAGDSGELF
TRBJ2-7,TRBV19,ASSLAGTAYEQY
TRBJ2-5,TRBV11-2,ASSTQGAGETQY
TRBJ2-5,TRBV25-1,ASSDIETQY
TRBJ1-2,TRBV27,ASSLSAGVGEGYT
TRBJ2-3,TRBV7-2,ASSLDPGVGTDTQY
TRBJ2-1,TRBV6-2/TRBV6-3,ASSRRTNEQF
TRBJ2-5,TRBV6-1,ASSERTGWDRGKETQY
TRBJ2-3,TRBV20-1,SASYLADTDTQY
TRBJ1-1,TRBV14,ASSQFAGTEAF
TRBJ1-6,TRBV7-2,ASSLESKSPLH
TRBJ2-7,TRBV12-3/TRBV12-4,ASSSETRGGYEQY
TRBJ1-1,TRBV5-6,ASSKGQGTEAF
TRBJ1-4,TRBV5-1,ASTRGDNEKLF
TRBJ1-1,TRBV5-4,ASSLSQGRNTEAF
TRBJ2-7,TRBV28,ASSLPLAASSYEQY
TRBJ1-1,TRBV2,ASSGLAGGTEAF
TRBJ2-5,TRBV18,ASSPRDQETQY